The entry that follows covers one T cell receptor (beta chain) sequence. Mismatch with germline at one junction end may stem from a read error. This entry comes from a study of blood T cell repertoires in COVID-19. In the study overall: The United States, Italy and Spain supplied acute and convalescent COVID-19 samples. Nucleic acid was either cDNA or gDNA, and it came from T cells, B-cell-depleted T cells, or PBMCs.

The CDR3 has 15 amino acids. Germline V lookup: CDR1 SNHLY, CDR2 FYNNEI. As handled by the study authors: Amplification of reference gene primers provided the estimated nucleated cell counts. Clones were sequenced by immunoSEQ multiplex PCR, and TCRdb holds only the in-frame ones, with some missing. V and J calls and clone size are those listed in that table; D and trimming were worked out from the DNA. Of around 25,000 clones in the sample, 85% to 90% were seen once. This clonotype was sampled from a human donor in a cohort sampled during active COVID-19. The chain combines TRBV2 with TRBJ2-1, with 11 bases identical to TRBD1. Sequencing used peripheral blood. CDR3 nucleotide sequence: TGTGCCAGCAGTTGGGACAGGGGGTACCCGGGGGGGACGGTCTTC. This translates into CASSWDRGYPGGTVF.